These 30 T cell receptor beta chains came from one sample sequenced in a study of blood T cell repertoires in COVID-19. Measured with immunoSEQ multiplex PCR; TCRdb has only the in-frame clones, and not every one. Found here are about 120,000 clones, roughly 80% of them singletons; the top ten hold 6.2%. The specimen sequenced was peripheral blood. The source of these receptors is a man between 65 and 79 years old with acute or convalescent COVID-19.

The DNA for the CDR3 is TGTGCCAGCAGCTTAGATCACAACCGGGAGAACGAGCAGTACTTC. This gives the protein CASSLDHNRENEQYF. The chain recombines TRBV11-3 with TRBJ2-7; D perhaps matches TRBD2 (6 bases). Trimming stripped 0 bases from V and 5 bases from J, with 14 bases between. The CDR3 is 15 residues long. Germline CDR1 and CDR2: SGHNT and YENEEA. Combining the CDR3 with reference TRBV11-3 and TRBJ2-7 gives the whole variable domain EAGVVQSPRYKIIEKKQPVAFWCNPISGHNTLYWYLQNLGQGPELLIRYENEEAVDDSQLPKDRFSAERLKGVDSTLKIQPAELGDSAVYLCASSLDHNRENEQYFGPGTRLTVT.

J is TRBJ1-1 and V is TRBV6-5; 9 positions match TRBD1. CDR3 length equals 14 residues. V lost 5 bases and J lost 5; bases outside the gene matches: 6. Per the germline V gene, CDR1 is MNHEY and CDR2 is SVGAGI. The CDR3 sequence: CASSSRDRVTEAFF. The CDR3 DNA sequence: TGTGCCAGCAGTAGCCGGGACAGGGTTACTGAAGCTTTCTTT.

The rearrangement links TRBV5-4 to TRBJ2-1, with TRBD1 matching 7 bases. V lost 2 bases, J lost 10 bases, and 6 bases stayed unmatched. Per the germline V gene, CDR1 is SGHNT and CDR2 is YYREEE (reference sequence). The CDR3 length is 13 residues. CDR3 loop: CASSFRQGWEQFF. The CDR3 DNA is TGTGCCAGCAGCTTCAGACAGGGTTGGGAGCAGTTCTTC.

The rearrangement links TRBV19 to TRBJ2-6; D perhaps matches TRBD2 (5 bases). Germline-derived CDR1 and CDR2 are LNHDA and SQIVND (reference sequence). The CDR3 is 15 amino acids. Trimming took 3 bases from V and 3 from J, leaving 9 bases between them. The CDR3 loop is CASSIEGGGANVLTF. CDR3 coding DNA: TGTGCCAGTAGTATTGAGGGTGGTGGGGCCAACGTCCTGACTTTC.

Written as DNA, the CDR3 is TGTGCCAGCAGTTATTCCGGGACAGGGCAATACGAGCAGTACTTC. It yields the protein CASSYSGTGQYEQYF. The V gene is TRBV6-6, the J gene TRBJ2-7; 9 nucleotides line up with TRBD1. This CDR3 has 15 residues. V lost 3 bases and J lost 4; bases outside the gene matches: 7. Germline CDR1 reads MNHNY; CDR2 reads SVGAGI (reference sequence).

This chain links TRBV6-5 with TRBJ2-7; unclear D gene. Germline V gene sequence: CDR1 MNHEY, CDR2 SVGAGI. The ends were cut back, 6 bases at V and 6 bases at J, with 12 bases in the middle. The CDR3 has 12 amino acids. CDR3 nucleotides: TGTGCCAGCAGATCCTATACGGGCGAGCAGTACTTC. As protein: CASRSYTGEQYF.

Notes on this clone: Within the sample, other DNA sequences also encode this same CDR3. The J gene is TRBJ2-7, the V gene TRBV6-2 or TRBV6-3, with a possible D match to TRBD1 (5 bases). This CDR3 has 12 residues. V was shortened by 2 bases and J by 4 bases, with 6 bases between the two germline ends. The V gene's germline CDR1 is MNHEY and CDR2 SVGEGT. CDR3 residues: CASSYQGYEQYF. In nucleotides, the CDR3 is TGTGCCAGCAGTTACCAGGGATACGAGCAGTACTTC.

V is TRBV7-3 and J is TRBJ2-6; 7 bases are a match to TRBD2. J gave up 0 bases and V 2 bases, and 13 bases lay outside the gene matches. In germline, CDR1 is SGHTA, CDR2 FQGTGA. The CDR3 contains 20 residues. The DNA for the CDR3 is TGTGCCAGCAGCTTATTTAGCGGCCAGGGACTAAGCTCTGGGGCCAACGTCCTGACTTTC. It specifies CASSLFSGQGLSSGANVLTF.

This chain connects TRBV27 to TRBJ1-2; D is ambiguous. Trimming pared 2 bases from V and 0 bases from J, leaving 13 bases between. The V gene's germline CDR1 is MNHEY and CDR2 SMNVEV (reference sequence). CDR3 length: 16 amino acids. The CDR3 protein is CASSLTSTGTNYGYTF. The CDR3 DNA sequence: TGTGCCAGCAGTTTAACCTCAACTGGTACTAACTATGGCTACACCTTC.

The chain is built from TRBV24-1 and TRBJ1-1, with D possibly being TRBD1 (5 bases). Germline CDR1 reads KGHDR; CDR2 reads SFDVKD. This CDR3 has 14 residues. The germline V and J ends were trimmed by 2 bases and 1 base, with 7 bases remaining between them. CDR3 amino acids: CATSDSGQNTEAFF. CDR3 nucleotide sequence: TGTGCCACCAGTGATTCCGGACAGAACACTGAAGCTTTCTTT.

This clone has just a few counts. The gene calls are TRBV28 and TRBJ1-6; D is perhaps TRBD1 (5 bases). The CDR3 covers 17 residues. V lost 2 bases and J 2 bases, leaving 13 bases between the germline ends. The V gene's germline CDR1 is MDHEN and CDR2 SYDVKM. The CDR3 sequence: CASSLGLGGPYNSPLHF. For the CDR3, the DNA is TGTGCCAGCAGTTTAGGACTGGGGGGACCCTATAATTCACCCCTCCACTTT.

The V and J genes are TRBV18 and TRBJ1-4, with D hard to call. Germline lookup yields CDR1 KGHSH and CDR2 LQKENI. This CDR3 has 11 residues. Trimming took 6 bases from V and 6 from J, leaving 5 bases between them. The CDR3 DNA is TGTGCCAGCTCCCCGGATGAAAAACTGTTTTTT. Its translation: CASSPDEKLFF.

V is TRBV11-2 and J is TRBJ1-2, with D possibly TRBD1 on 6 matching bases. The V gene lost 2 bases and the J gene lost 8 bases, with 15 bases spanning the gap. The CDR3 has 14 amino acids. Germline V gene sequence: CDR1 SGHAT, CDR2 FQNNGV. The CDR3 loop is CASSLSHRVLGYTF. In nucleotides, the CDR3 is TGTGCCAGCAGCTTATCCCACAGGGTGTTGGGCTACACCTTC.

The table lists this clone with a count of one. The chain uses TRBV5-1 and TRBJ2-1; D perhaps matches TRBD1 (5 bases). The CDR3 is 14 amino acids. Trimming cost V 4 bases and J 4 bases, with 12 bases left between them. Germline V CDR1 and CDR2: SGHRS, YFSETQ. The chain's CDR3 is CASSPWGGYNEQFF. In DNA form, the CDR3 reads TGCGCCAGCAGCCCCTGGGGCGGATACAATGAGCAGTTCTTC.

The J gene is TRBJ1-3, the V gene TRBV27, with D possibly being TRBD1 (6 bases). Germline CDR1 is MNHEY and CDR2 is SMNVEV (reference sequence). CDR3 length equals 15 residues. Deletions cut 2 bases from V and 4 bases from J, with 12 bases between. The CDR3 sequence is CASSLGRGWGNTIYF. CDR3 coding DNA: TGTGCCAGCAGTTTAGGCAGGGGATGGGGAAACACCATATATTTT.

V gene TRBV5-1 combines with J gene TRBJ1-3; 9 bases align to TRBD1. Losses at the gene ends were 2 bases for V and 2 bases for J; bases not matched to a gene: 2. This CDR3 has 15 amino acids. CDR1 and CDR2 from the germline V gene are SGHRS and YFSETQ. The CDR3, as DNA: TGCGCCAGCAGCTTCGGGGACAGGGCTGGAAACACCATATATTTT. It is translated as CASSFGDRAGNTIYF.

The rearrangement joins TRBV5-1 to TRBJ1-2; D gene uncertain. CDR1 and CDR2 from the germline V gene are SGHRS and YFSETQ. CDR3 length equals 13 residues. Trimming took 2 bases from V and 0 from J, leaving 5 bases between them. CDR3 DNA: TGCGCCAGCAGCTTCACATCTAACTATGGCTACACCTTC. Translating it yields CASSFTSNYGYTF.

The rearrangement joins TRBV29-1 to TRBJ1-6; TRBD1 matches at 7 bases. The germline V gene encodes CDR1 SQVTM and CDR2 ANQGSEA. Trimming took 3 bases from V and 5 from J; bases not matched to a gene: 4. The CDR3 contains 14 residues. The CDR3 nucleotides are TGCAGCGTTGAGGAGGGACAGAATAATTCACCCCTCCACTTT. Translating gives CSVEEGQNNSPLHF.

The rearrangement links TRBV28 to TRBJ2-4; 11 bases map to TRBD2. This CDR3 is built from 21 residues. Germline V gives CDR1 MDHEN, CDR2 SYDVKM. The trim removed 1 base at V and 0 bases at J, leaving 14 bases unmatched. In DNA form, the CDR3 reads TGTGCCAGCAGTTTATCTTCGGGGGGGACTAGCGGATATCTAGCCAAAAACATTCAGTACTTC. Protein product: CASSLSSGGTSGYLAKNIQYF.

The chain joins TRBV20-1 to TRBJ2-5; D ambiguous. CDR1 is DFQATT, CDR2 SNEGSKA, per germline (reference sequence). CDR3 length: 11 residues. V was trimmed by 3 bases and J by 3 bases, leaving 5 bases between them. The CDR3 loop is CSASTEETQYF. CDR3 in DNA: TGCAGTGCTAGTACGGAAGAGACCCAGTACTTC.

The chain employs TRBV19 and TRBJ2-1, with 12 positions matching TRBD2. The CDR3 has 16 amino acids. Germline V gene lookup returns CDR1 LNHDA and CDR2 SQIVND (reference sequence). V shed 1 base and J 9 bases; nucleotides not matched to a gene: 7. Here the CDR3 reads CASSIGLAGDLFEQFF. DNA of the CDR3: TGTGCCAGTAGTATAGGACTAGCGGGAGACCTTTTTGAGCAGTTCTTC.

About this clone itself: The identical CDR3 is also encoded by other nucleotide sequences in the sample. CDR3 sequence: CASSPLPGDYGYTF. The CDR3 bases are TGCGCCAGCAGCCCATTGCCAGGGGACTATGGCTACACCTTC. V and J are TRBV5-1 and TRBJ1-2; possibly TRBD1 for D (6 bases). The germline V gene has CDR1 SGHRS and CDR2 YFSETQ. The CDR3 covers 14 residues. Between the trimmed V and J ends, which lost 4 bases and 3 bases, there was a span of 13 bases.

The chain is built from TRBV9 and TRBJ1-2; D gene uncertain. The germline gives CDR1 SGDLS, CDR2 YYNGEE. CDR3 size: 14 residues. The V gene lost 0 bases and the J gene lost 10 bases, with 16 bases spanning the gap. The CDR3 DNA is TGTGCCAGCAGCGTAGGCGGGCCTGAGGGAGACTACACCTTC. This translates into CASSVGGPEGDYTF.

This clone was recorded only once. The rearrangement links TRBV11-2 to TRBJ1-4; 9 bases are a match to TRBD1. Germline V gene data show CDR1 as SGHAT and CDR2 as FQNNGV. The CDR3 runs to 18 residues. V trimming: 4 bases; J trimming: 4 bases; junction bases outside the gene matches: 13. CDR3 region: CASSSASGQGMGNEKLFF. The CDR3 DNA follows: TGTGCCAGCAGCTCAGCCTCCGGACAGGGGATGGGTAATGAAAAACTGTTTTTT. Full variable domain (rest looked up from reference TRBV11-2 and TRBJ1-4): EAGVAQSPRYKIIEKRQSVAFWCNPISGHATLYWYQQILGQGPKLLIQFQNNGVVDDSQLPKDRFSAERLKGVDSTLKIQPAKLEDSAVYLCASSSASGQGMGNEKLFFGSGTQLSVL.

This chain connects TRBV7-2 to TRBJ2-1; tentatively, D is TRBD1 (5 bases). Germline V gives CDR1 SGHTA, CDR2 FQGNSA. V was pared by 1 base and J by 2 bases, with 12 bases between. The CDR3 has 16 residues. CDR3 coding DNA: TGTGCCAGCAGCTTAGATGGCAGGGTTACCTACAATGAGCAGTTCTTC. Amino acids: CASSLDGRVTYNEQFF.

The chain is built from TRBV30 and TRBJ1-1; weak D call: TRBD1 (5 bases). Between the trimmed V and J ends, which lost 4 bases and 1 base, there was a span of 10 bases. Per germline, CDR1 GTSNPN and CDR2 SVGIG (reference sequence). The CDR3 spans 13 residues. The CDR3 region has the DNA TGTGCCTGGACCCGACAGACGAACACTGAAGCTTTCTTT. Protein sequence: CAWTRQTNTEAFF.

V gene TRBV2 combines with J gene TRBJ2-1; 10 bases fit TRBD2. Germline V gene sequence: CDR1 SNHLY, CDR2 FYNNEI. This CDR3 has 15 amino acids. V lost 6 bases to trimming and J lost 3 bases; unmatched junction nucleotides: 5. The CDR3 region is CASSPGLADYNEQFF. CDR3 bases: TGTGCCAGCAGCCCCGGACTAGCGGACTACAATGAGCAGTTCTTC.

This sequence joins TRBV19 and TRBJ1-5; 7 nucleotides match TRBD1. V lost 1 base, J lost 2 bases, and 2 bases stayed unmatched. Germline CDR1 LNHDA, CDR2 SQIVND (reference sequence). The CDR3 length is 15 residues. CDR3 amino acids: CASSIGQGGNQPQHF. As DNA, the CDR3 is TGTGCCAGTAGTATAGGACAGGGCGGCAATCAGCCCCAGCATTTT.

This chain connects TRBV5-1 to TRBJ1-1; TRBD1 agrees at 8 bases. CDR3 length: 12 residues. Per germline, CDR1 SGHRS and CDR2 YFSETQ. V gave up 4 bases and J gave up 7 bases; unmatched junction bases: 3. The CDR3 reads CASSMDRVEAFF. In nucleotides, the CDR3 is TGCGCCAGCAGCATGGACAGGGTTGAAGCTTTCTTT.

The chain links TRBV11-2 to TRBJ2-6; D remains ambiguous. V lost 7 bases, J lost 0 bases, and 10 bases lay in between. Germline assignment: CDR1 SGHAT and CDR2 FQNNGV. This CDR3 is 15 amino acids long. CDR3 sequence: CASTETPSGANVLTF. Written as DNA, the CDR3 is TGTGCCAGCACCGAAACTCCCTCTGGGGCCAACGTCCTGACTTTC.